This passage covers 20 T cell receptor beta chains from one sample sequenced in a study of T-cell reconstitution after alpha-beta-depleted transplantation in children. A library of TCRbeta sequences, prepared with unique molecular identifiers, was generated. TCRdb re-called the PCR reads through MiXCR, storing one row per CDR3 protein. The table records about 980,000 distinct CDR3 sequences, about 29% of them present only once. Material: PBMCs, mostly from graft donor cells, obtained 360 days after TCRalphabeta/CD19-depleted stem cell transplant. These receptors originate from a boy under three years old who had a stem cell transplant for SCID, so the T cells may come from the graft donor.

The chain has TRBV28 and TRBJ1-3; 7 bases are a match to TRBD1. The CDR3 covers 16 residues. V shed 1 base and J 2 bases; nucleotides not matched to a gene: 5. Germline CDR1 MDHEN, CDR2 SYDVKM. The CDR3 here is CASSLSTGIAGNTIYF. CDR3 DNA: TGTGCCAGCAGTTTATCGACAGGGATTGCTGGAAACACCATATATTTT.

This chain links TRBV6-6 with TRBJ1-2; D is undetermined. This CDR3 contains 12 residues. Trimming removed 2 bases at V and 6 bases at J, with 7 bases between. Germline V gene sequence: CDR1 MNHNY, CDR2 SVGAGI (reference sequence). CDR3 sequence reads: CASSYPTNGYTF. Here the CDR3 DNA reads TGTGCCAGCAGTTACCCGACCAATGGCTACACCTTC.

The chain recombines TRBV28 with TRBJ1-2, with 8 bases identical to TRBD1. This CDR3 has 15 amino acids. After removal of 6 bases from V and 2 bases from J, the junction contained 8 bases not matched to a gene. Germline CDR1 is MDHEN and CDR2 is SYDVKM. The CDR3 reads CASSLYWTGNYGYTF. The CDR3 coding sequence is TGTGCCAGCAGCCTCTACTGGACAGGGAACTATGGCTACACCTTC.

The J gene is TRBJ2-1, the V gene TRBV5-5, with 10 bases fitting TRBD2. Trimming cost V 4 bases and J 8 bases; bases outside gene matches: 9. This CDR3 spans 15 amino acids. Germline CDR1 reads SGHKS; CDR2 reads YYEKEE (reference sequence). Here the CDR3 DNA reads TGTGCCAGCAGCCGACTGGGTAGCGGGGGGCATGAGCAGTTCTTC. This translates into CASSRLGSGGHEQFF.

This clonotype has ten or more counts. The V and J genes are TRBV6-2 or TRBV6-3 and TRBJ1-1; a possible D gene is TRBD1 (5 bases). The CDR3 covers 13 residues. V lost 6 bases and J lost 4, with 12 bases in between. CDR1 and CDR2 from the germline V gene are MNHEY and SVGEGT. Written as DNA, the CDR3 is TGTGCCAGCAGCTCCGCCGGGGGCACTGAAGCTTTCTTT. Translation: CASSSAGGTEAFF.

CDR3: CASSQDIQRGDYNEQFF. As DNA, the CDR3 is TGTGCCAGCAGCCAAGACATCCAGCGGGGTGACTACAATGAGCAGTTCTTC. V gene TRBV4-2 combines with J gene TRBJ2-1; 7 bases map to TRBD2. Looked up from germline, CDR1 is LGHNA and CDR2 is YNFKEQ. The J segment lost 3 bases and the V segment lost 0 bases, leaving 8 bases of the junction unmatched. The CDR3 sequence is 17 residues long.

V is TRBV2 and J is TRBJ2-1, with 9 bases identical to TRBD1. V lost 9 bases to trimming and J lost 4 bases; unmatched junction nucleotides: 16. The CDR3 spans 17 residues. CDR1 and CDR2 from the germline V gene are SNHLY and FYNNEI. CDR3 residues: CASCGQGFSGGYNEQFF. CDR3 nucleotides: TGTGCCAGTTGCGGACAGGGGTTTTCGGGCGGATACAATGAGCAGTTCTTC. Supplemented by reference TRBV2 and TRBJ2-1, the full variable domain reads EPEVTQTPSHQVTQMGQEVILRCVPISNHLYFYWYRQILGQKVEFLVSFYNNEISEKSEIFDDQFSVERPDGSNFTLKIRSTKLEDSAMYFCASCGQGFSGGYNEQFFGPGTRLTVL.

The chain couples TRBV30 to TRBJ1-1; D is unresolved. Trimming stripped 4 bases from V and 4 bases from J, with 13 bases between. Germline V gives CDR1 GTSNPN, CDR2 SVGIG (reference sequence). This CDR3 has 13 amino acids. CDR3 sequence: CAWIGLPFTEAFF. The CDR3, as DNA: TGTGCCTGGATAGGACTGCCGTTCACTGAAGCTTTCTTT.

This clonotype appeared a few times. V and J are TRBV9 and TRBJ2-2; TRBD1 matches at 9 bases. Germline trimming cut 6 bases from V and 5 bases from J; bases unmatched to any gene: 8. The CDR3 is 15 amino acids. Germline CDR1 and CDR2: SGDLS and YYNGEE. CDR3 sequence: CASNEGTGWTGELFF. The CDR3 nucleotides are TGTGCCAGCAACGAAGGGACAGGGTGGACCGGGGAGCTGTTTTTT.

This chain's CDR3 is CATSDLTPREDYEQYF. The DNA for the CDR3 is TGTGCCACCAGTGATTTGACGCCTAGGGAGGACTACGAGCAGTACTTC. The gene calls are TRBV24-1 and TRBJ2-7; D is possibly TRBD2 (6 bases). Germline V gene lookup returns CDR1 KGHDR and CDR2 SFDVKD. This CDR3 comprises 16 residues. The V end was cut by 0 bases, the J end by 3 bases, with 14 bases between.

This clonotype was seen more than once but under ten times. V gene TRBV11-1 combines with J gene TRBJ2-1, with D unclear. Germline V gene sequence: CDR1 SGHAT, CDR2 FQDESV (reference sequence). The CDR3 spans 16 residues. V lost 3 bases and J 0 bases, leaving 12 bases between the germline ends. CDR3 sequence reads: CASSFELLTSYNEQFF. The CDR3 nucleotides are TGTGCCAGCAGCTTCGAGCTGCTAACCTCCTACAATGAGCAGTTCTTC. Full variable domain (outside the CDR3, taken from reference TRBV11-1 and TRBJ2-1): EAEVAQSPRYKITEKSQAVAFWCDPISGHATLYWYRQILGQGPELLVQFQDESVVDDSQLPKDRFSAERLKGVDSTLKIQPAELGDSAMYLCASSFELLTSYNEQFFGPGTRLTVL.

This clonotype was counted only a few times. The chain joins TRBV19 to TRBJ2-1; either TRBD1 or TRBD2 may supply D (5 bases each). The CDR3 covers 16 residues. Per the germline V gene, CDR1 is LNHDA and CDR2 is SQIVND (reference sequence). Trimming shortened V by 0 bases and J by 4 bases, and 13 bases separated the two germline ends. The DNA of the CDR3 is TGTGCCAGTAGTATAGATTCCGGGACGGGGTACAATGAGCAGTTCTTC. It encodes CASSIDSGTGYNEQFF. The complete variable domain, with remaining parts taken from reference TRBV19 and TRBJ2-1, reads DGGITQSPKYLFRKEGQNVTLSCEQNLNHDAMYWYRQDPGQGLRLIYYSQIVNDFQKGDIAEGYSVSREKKESFPLTVTSAQKNPTAFYLCASSIDSGTGYNEQFFGPGTRLTVL.

This clonotype has more than one count but fewer than ten. V gene TRBV29-1 combines with J gene TRBJ1-2, with TRBD1 matching over 8 bases. Germline assignment: CDR1 SQVTM and CDR2 ANQGSEA. The CDR3 length is 13 residues. The ends lost 7 bases at V and 4 bases at J; junction bases unmatched: 8. The CDR3 protein is CSAMTGDPYGYTF. In nucleotides, the CDR3 is TGCAGCGCCATGACAGGGGACCCCTATGGCTACACCTTC.

A few counts support this clonotype. V and J are TRBV5-6 and TRBJ2-3; 8 bases match TRBD2. Germline V CDR1 and CDR2: SGHDT, YYEEEE. The CDR3 is made up of 14 amino acids. With 4 bases clipped from V and 4 bases from J, the junction kept 5 bases outside the gene matches. This CDR3 is CASSHRLAPDTQYF. The DNA for the CDR3 is TGTGCCAGCAGCCATCGACTAGCGCCAGATACGCAGTATTTT.

The V call is TRBV4-2, the J call TRBJ2-5; D is ambiguous. Deletions cut 1 base from V and 5 bases from J, with 14 bases between. CDR3 length: 15 residues. Germline V gene sequence: CDR1 LGHNA, CDR2 YNFKEQ. CDR3 DNA sequence: TGTGCCAGCAGCCAAGTCGCGGATGGGTTCGAGACCCAGTACTTC. Protein product: CASSQVADGFETQYF.

The V call is TRBV20-1, the J call TRBJ2-1, with 8 bases that match TRBD2. This CDR3 is 14 amino acids long. With 4 bases clipped from V and 5 bases from J, the junction kept 7 bases outside the gene matches. Germline V gene data show CDR1 as DFQATT and CDR2 as SNEGSKA (reference sequence). This CDR3 reads CSATPGGPDNEQFF. CDR3 nucleotides: TGCAGTGCTACCCCGGGGGGGCCGGACAATGAGCAGTTCTTC.

CDR3 sequence (DNA): TGTGCCGGTAGACTAGCGGGTAGCGAGCAGTACTTC. This translates into CAGRLAGSEQYF. The V call is TRBV6-5, the J call TRBJ2-7; 10 bases map to TRBD2. V shed 11 bases, J shed 6 bases, and the junction held 7 bases outside the gene matches. This CDR3 spans 12 amino acids. Germline values: CDR1 MNHEY, CDR2 SVGAGI.

The chain uses TRBV29-1 and TRBJ2-3, with a tentative D call TRBD1 (5 bases). The length of the CDR3 is 14 residues. Germline CDR1 and CDR2: SQVTM and ANQGSEA. The ends were cut back, 6 bases at V and 1 base at J, with 14 bases in the middle. The CDR3 bases are TGCAGCGTCGACCCTGACAGCCGCACAGATACGCAGTATTTT. Its protein product is CSVDPDSRTDTQYF.

The chain carries TRBV7-2 and TRBJ2-3; TRBD2 matches at 7 bases. Looked up from germline, CDR1 is SGHTA and CDR2 is FQGNSA. This CDR3 has 17 amino acids. Trimming removed 0 bases from V and 8 bases from J; junction bases left unmatched: 14. The CDR3 sequence is CASSLARPGLKPPTQYF. CDR3 nucleotide sequence: TGTGCCAGCAGCTTAGCAAGACCGGGACTAAAACCGCCTACGCAGTATTTT. Based on the CDR3 plus reference TRBV7-2 and TRBJ2-3, the full variable domain is GAGVSQSPSNKVTEKGKDVELRCDPISGHTALYWYRQSLGQGLEFLIYFQGNSAPDKSGLPSDRFSAERTGGSVSTLTIQRTQQEDSAVYLCASSLARPGLKPPTQYFGPGTRLTVL.

The rearrangement links TRBV7-9 to TRBJ1-4, with D perhaps matching TRBD1 (5 bases). V dropped 5 bases and J dropped 7 bases, with 17 bases sitting between them. This CDR3 comprises 15 residues. Per germline, CDR1 SEHNR and CDR2 FQNEAQ (reference sequence). The CDR3 protein is CASSLPGTDVEKLFF. CDR3 DNA sequence: TGTGCCAGCAGCCTACCCGGGACCGACGTTGAAAAACTGTTTTTT.